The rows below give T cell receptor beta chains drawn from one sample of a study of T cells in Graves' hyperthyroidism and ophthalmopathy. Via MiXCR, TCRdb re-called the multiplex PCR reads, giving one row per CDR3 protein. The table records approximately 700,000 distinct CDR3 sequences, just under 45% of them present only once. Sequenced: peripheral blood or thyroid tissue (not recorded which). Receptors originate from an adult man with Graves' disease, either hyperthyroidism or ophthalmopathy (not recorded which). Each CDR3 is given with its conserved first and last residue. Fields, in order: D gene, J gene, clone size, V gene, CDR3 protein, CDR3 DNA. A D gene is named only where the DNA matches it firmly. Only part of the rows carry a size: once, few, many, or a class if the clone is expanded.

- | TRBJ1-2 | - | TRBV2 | CASKELVGSLYGYTF | TGTGCCAGCAAGGAGTTAGTAGGCTCCCTCTATGGCTACACCTTC
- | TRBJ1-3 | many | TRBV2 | CARQTGNTIYF | TGTGCCAGACAGACGGGAAACACCATATATTTT
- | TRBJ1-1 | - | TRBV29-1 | CSVAGFMNTEAFF | TGCAGCGTTGCAGGGTTCATGAACACTGAAGCTTTCTTT
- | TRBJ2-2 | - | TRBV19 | CASSTLGGQMNTGELFF | TGTGCCAGTAGTACCCTCGGGGGGCAAATGAACACCGGGGAGCTGTTTTTT
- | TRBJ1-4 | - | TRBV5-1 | CASSFYSGDEKLFF | TGCGCCAGCAGTTTTTATTCCGGGGATGAAAAACTGTTTTTT
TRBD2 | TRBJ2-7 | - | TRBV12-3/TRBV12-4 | CASSQGGRANEQYF | TGTGCCAGCAGCCAAGGCGGGAGGGCCAACGAGCAGTACTTC
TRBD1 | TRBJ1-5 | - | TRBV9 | CASSRGQGDPQHF | TGTGCCAGCAGCCGAGGACAGGGGGATCCCCAGCATTTT
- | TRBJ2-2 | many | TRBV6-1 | CASSEVDSKTGELFF | TGTGCCAGCAGTGAAGTGGACAGTAAGACCGGGGAGCTGTTTTTT
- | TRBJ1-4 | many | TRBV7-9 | CASSLAPVPQNGLFF | TGTGCCAGCAGCTTAGCGCCGGTTCCACAAAATGGGCTGTTTTTT
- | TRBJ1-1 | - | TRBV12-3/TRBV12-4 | CAVCRTNSNTEAFF | TGTGCCGTGTGCAGAACCAACTCCAACACTGAAGCTTTCTTT
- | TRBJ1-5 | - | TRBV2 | CASLEVQGWQPQHF | TGTGCCAGCTTAGAGGTCCAGGGGTGGCAGCCCCAGCATTTT
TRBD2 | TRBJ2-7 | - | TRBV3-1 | CASSHLAGGYEQYF | TGTGCCAGCAGCCACCTAGCGGGAGGCTACGAGCAGTACTTC
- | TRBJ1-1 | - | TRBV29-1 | CSELGTEAFF | TGCAGCGAACTCGGCACTGAAGCTTTCTTT
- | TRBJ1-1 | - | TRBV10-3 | CAISDPGAEEAFF | TGTGCCATCAGTGACCCGGGGGCAGAGGAGGCTTTCTTT
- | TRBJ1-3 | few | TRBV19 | CASSIAGLFSGNTIYF | TGTGCCAGTAGTATCGCAGGACTGTTCTCTGGAAACACCATATATTTT
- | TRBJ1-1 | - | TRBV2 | CASSYTGATEAFF | TGTGCCAGCAGTTACACGGGTGCCACTGAAGCTTTCTTT
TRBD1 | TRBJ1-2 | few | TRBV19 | CASSPRRPGQDSYGYTF | TGTGCCAGTAGTCCAAGGAGGCCGGGACAGGACAGCTATGGCTACACCTTC
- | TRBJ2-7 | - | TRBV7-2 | CASSLRTMSSYEQYF | TGTGCCAGCAGTCTCCGGACAATGAGCTCCTACGAGCAGTACTTC
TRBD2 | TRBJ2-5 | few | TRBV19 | CASSMFAGSGNGETQYF | TGTGCCAGTAGTATGTTCGCCGGTAGCGGGAACGGAGAGACCCAGTACTTC
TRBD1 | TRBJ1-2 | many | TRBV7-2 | CASSKPGQLFGYTF | TGTGCCAGCAGCAAACCGGGACAGCTATTTGGCTACACCTTC
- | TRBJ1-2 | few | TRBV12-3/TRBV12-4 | CASTTSRGRGAGGYTF | TGTGCCAGCACCACATCGCGGGGGCGGGGGGCTGGAGGCTACACCTTC
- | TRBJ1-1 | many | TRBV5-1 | CASNFGQLNTEAFF | TGCGCCAGCAACTTCGGACAGCTGAACACTGAAGCTTTCTTT
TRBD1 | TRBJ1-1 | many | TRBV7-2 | CASMDRVMGTEAFF | TGTGCCAGCATGGACAGGGTAATGGGCACTGAAGCTTTCTTT
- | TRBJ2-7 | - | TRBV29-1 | CSGSYEQYF | TGCAGCGGTTCCTACGAGCAGTACTTC
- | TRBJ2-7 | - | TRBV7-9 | CASTRTEGGEQYF | TGTGCCAGCACCAGGACAGAAGGCGGGGAGCAGTACTTC
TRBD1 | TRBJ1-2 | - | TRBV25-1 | CASSLTGEDSNYGYTF | TGTGCCAGCAGTCTTACAGGGGAGGACAGCAACTATGGCTACACCTTC
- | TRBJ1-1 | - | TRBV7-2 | CASSRVSGTEAFF | TGTGCCAGCAGCCGGGTGTCAGGCACTGAAGCTTTCTTT
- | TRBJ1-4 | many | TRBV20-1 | CSARQGSLGFF | TGCAGTGCTAGACAGGGCAGTTTGGGGTTTTTT
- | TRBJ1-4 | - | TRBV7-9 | CASRPRGDEKLFF | TGTGCCAGCAGACCTCGCGGGGATGAAAAACTGTTTTTT
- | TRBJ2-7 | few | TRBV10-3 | CASSSGVYEQYF | TGTGCCAGCAGTTCAGGGGTCTACGAGCAGTACTTC
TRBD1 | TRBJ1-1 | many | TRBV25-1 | CASGTGVEAFF | TGTGCCAGCGGGACAGGGGTTGAAGCTTTCTTT
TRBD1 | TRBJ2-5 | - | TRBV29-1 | CSVYGQGARETQYF | TGCAGCGTGTACGGACAGGGGGCACGGGAGACCCAGTACTTC
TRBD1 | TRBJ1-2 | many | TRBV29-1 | CSVGQGAGYTF | TGCAGCGTTGGGCAGGGGGCCGGCTACACCTTC
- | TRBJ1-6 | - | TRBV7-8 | CASSLATLGSYNSPLHF | TGTGCCAGCAGCTTAGCGACCTTGGGCTCCTATAATTCACCCCTCCACTTT
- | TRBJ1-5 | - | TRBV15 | CATGPREQPQHF | TGTGCCACCGGGCCTCGCGAACAGCCCCAGCATTTT
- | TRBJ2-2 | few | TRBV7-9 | CASSLVRQPTGELFF | TGTGCCAGCAGCTTAGTTCGCCAGCCAACCGGGGAGCTGTTTTTT
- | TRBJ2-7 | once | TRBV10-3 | CAISGQGGDYEQYF | TGTGCCATCAGTGGACAGGGAGGGGACTACGAGCAGTACTTC
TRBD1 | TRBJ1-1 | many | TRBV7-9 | CASRGQGARNTEAFF | TGTGCCAGCAGAGGACAGGGGGCGCGGAACACTGAAGCTTTCTTT
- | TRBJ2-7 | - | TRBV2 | CASSGTGYFDYEQYF | TGTGCCAGCAGTGGTACAGGGTATTTCGACTACGAGCAGTACTTC
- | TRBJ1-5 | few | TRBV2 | CASSESRQGNQPQHF | TGTGCCAGCAGTGAATCTCGACAGGGCAATCAGCCCCAGCATTTT
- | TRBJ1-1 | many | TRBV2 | CASPGTSGTTEAFF | TGTGCCAGCCCAGGGACATCTGGGACCACTGAAGCTTTCTTT
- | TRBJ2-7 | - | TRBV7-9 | CASSQVFGQPYEQYF | TGTGCCAGCAGCCAAGTCTTTGGACAGCCCTACGAGCAGTACTTC